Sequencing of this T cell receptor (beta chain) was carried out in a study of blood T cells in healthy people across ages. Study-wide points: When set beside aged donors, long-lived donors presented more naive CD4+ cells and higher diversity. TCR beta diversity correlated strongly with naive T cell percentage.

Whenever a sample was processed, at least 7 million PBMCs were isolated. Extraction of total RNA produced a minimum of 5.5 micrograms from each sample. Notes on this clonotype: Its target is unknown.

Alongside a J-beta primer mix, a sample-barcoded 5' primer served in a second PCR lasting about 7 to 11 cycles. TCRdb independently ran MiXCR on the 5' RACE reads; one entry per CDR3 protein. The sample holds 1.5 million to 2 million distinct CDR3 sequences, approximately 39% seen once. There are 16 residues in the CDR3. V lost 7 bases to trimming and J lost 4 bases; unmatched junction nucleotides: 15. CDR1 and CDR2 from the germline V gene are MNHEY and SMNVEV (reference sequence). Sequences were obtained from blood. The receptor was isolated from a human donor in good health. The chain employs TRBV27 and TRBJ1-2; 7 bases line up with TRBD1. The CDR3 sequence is CASTPSQGNLVYGYTF. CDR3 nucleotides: TGTGCCAGCACCCCTTCACAGGGGAATTTGGTCTATGGCTACACCTTC.